The present T cell receptor beta chain was sequenced within a study of blood T cells in healthy people across ages. Study-level information: Capture via template switching afforded approximately one barcoded beta molecule per two T cells.

Total RNA was isolated from each sample in quantities of at least 5 micrograms. PCR was performed a second time for 7 to 11 cycles using a sample-barcoded 5' primer and a J-beta primer mix. Each CDR3 protein gets one entry after TCRdb re-called the 5' RACE reads with MiXCR. The sample contains some 1.6 million distinct CDR3 sequences, around 35% of which appear only once. On this clonotype: The antigen is not known.

Study-wide results and caveats: A conclusive naive versus antigen-experienced comparison was prevented by the unsorted PBMCs.

The CDR3 is 13 amino acids. Germline assignment: CDR1 LNHDA and CDR2 SQIVND (reference sequence). V was trimmed by 3 bases and J by 9 bases, leaving 12 bases between them. Sequencing was done on a sample of blood. This TCR was recovered from a woman in her 30s in good health. The chain links TRBV19 to TRBJ2-1; D gene ambiguous. The CDR3 is CASSMNTVSEQFF. The CDR3 DNA sequence: TGTGCCAGTAGTATGAACACAGTTAGTGAGCAGTTCTTC. Drawing the rest from reference TRBV19 and TRBJ2-1, the complete variable domain is DGGITQSPKYLFRKEGQNVTLSCEQNLNHDAMYWYRQDPGQGLRLIYYSQIVNDFQKGDIAEGYSVSREKKESFPLTVTSAQKNPTAFYLCASSMNTVSEQFFGPGTRLTVL.